A selection of T cell receptor beta chains follows, all from one sample in a study of T-cell reconstitution after alpha-beta-depleted transplantation in children. TCRdb independently ran MiXCR on the PCR reads; one entry per CDR3 protein. The sample includes 350,000 to 400,000 distinct CDR3 sequences, roughly 20% seen only once; the top ten take 3.5% to 4%. The sequencing used PBMCs from the stem cell graft donor, collected from the stem cell graft. The receptors stem from a human donor who donated a stem cell graft to a child with acute myeloid leukemia. CDR3s include the opening cysteine and the closing phenylalanine or tryptophan. A D gene is named only where the DNA matches it firmly. Clone size, where shown, is once, few, many, or a class for clones that have expanded.

d_call	j_call	clone_size	v_call	cdr3_aa	cdr3_nt
TRBD2	TRBJ2-7	many	TRBV29-1	CSVTGTEVAGASYEQYF	TGCAGCGTTACCGGGACAGAGGTAGCGGGAGCATCCTACGAGCAGTACTTC
.	TRBJ1-5	.	TRBV6-5	CASRPGGSGQPQHF	TGTGCCAGCAGGCCCGGCGGCTCCGGGCAGCCCCAGCATTTT
.	TRBJ2-1	.	TRBV5-5	CASSLGQGGDEQFF	TGTGCCAGCAGCTTGGGTCAGGGGGGAGATGAGCAGTTCTTC
TRBD2	TRBJ2-1	many	TRBV7-2	CASSLAASGRNEQFF	TGTGCCAGCAGCTTAGCGGCTAGCGGGAGAAATGAGCAGTTCTTC
TRBD1	TRBJ2-1	once	TRBV24-1	CAAQRGGLNEQFF	TGTGCCGCACAAAGAGGGGGCTTGAATGAGCAGTTCTTC
.	TRBJ2-7	.	TRBV4-2	CASSQVPTAGKTGEQYF	TGTGCCAGCAGCCAAGTACCAACGGCAGGGAAGACTGGCGAGCAGTACTTC
TRBD1	TRBJ1-5	.	TRBV10-3	CAISEGGQANQPQHF	TGTGCCATCAGTGAAGGGGGACAGGCAAATCAGCCCCAGCATTTT
.	TRBJ2-7	many	TRBV21-1	CASSKRIAGGEQYF	TGTGCCAGCAGCAAACGAATAGCGGGAGGCGAGCAGTACTTC
TRBD2	TRBJ2-3	.	TRBV20-1	CSARDLGLAGGPSADTQYF	TGCAGTGCTAGAGATCTGGGACTAGCGGGAGGGCCTTCCGCAGATACGCAGTATTTT
.	TRBJ2-2	many	TRBV29-1	CSAGQGSTGELFF	TGCAGCGCTGGGCAGGGATCTACCGGGGAGCTGTTTTTT
.	TRBJ2-7	few	TRBV21-1	CASSKANRPSGRGCSYEQYF	TGTGCCAGCAGCAAAGCTAATCGTCCTAGCGGGAGGGGCTGCTCCTACGAGCAGTACTTC
.	TRBJ1-6	.	TRBV12-3/TRBV12-4	CASTKRGVSPLHF	TGTGCCAGCACCAAACGCGGAGTGTCACCCCTCCACTTT
.	TRBJ1-5	many	TRBV20-1	CSASQGEQPQHF	TGCAGTGCTAGCCAGGGAGAACAGCCCCAGCATTTT
.	TRBJ2-1	few	TRBV4-2	CASKDTGSYNEQFF	TGTGCCAGCAAAGACACAGGGTCCTACAATGAGCAGTTCTTC
TRBD2	TRBJ2-7	.	TRBV7-9	CASSLSAGAFYEQYF	TGTGCCAGCAGCTTATCAGCGGGAGCTTTCTACGAGCAGTACTTC
.	TRBJ1-1	few	TRBV12-3/TRBV12-4	CASSFSFEEGGEAFF	TGTGCCAGCAGTTTCTCGTTCGAGGAGGGAGGTGAAGCTTTCTTT
TRBD1	TRBJ2-7	many	TRBV29-1	CSVETGQGTDEQYF	TGCAGCGTTGAGACGGGACAGGGTACCGACGAGCAGTACTTC
.	TRBJ2-1	.	TRBV5-1	CASSLAAPYNEQFF	TGCGCCAGCAGCTTGGCCGCCCCCTACAATGAGCAGTTCTTC
.	TRBJ2-3	.	TRBV3-1	CASSPSIEITDTQYF	TGTGCCAGCAGTCCGTCCATCGAGATCACAGATACGCAGTATTTT
.	TRBJ1-5	.	TRBV4-2	CASSQEVDSNQPQHF	TGTGCCAGCAGCCAAGAGGTCGATAGCAATCAGCCCCAGCATTTT
.	TRBJ2-3	many	TRBV29-1	CSVEGVHQKESTDTQYF	TGCAGCGTCGAGGGGGTACATCAAAAGGAGAGCACAGATACGCAGTATTTT
TRBD1	TRBJ2-5	.	TRBV20-1	CSAPTGGSETQYF	TGCAGTGCCCCCACAGGGGGCTCAGAGACCCAGTACTTC
.	TRBJ1-1	.	TRBV5-1	CASSGTMNTEAFF	TGCGCCAGCAGCGGGACAATGAACACTGAAGCTTTCTTT
.	TRBJ2-7	.	TRBV5-4	CASSLENTGSYEQYF	TGTGCCAGCAGCTTGGAGAACACAGGGAGCTACGAGCAGTACTTC
TRBD2	TRBJ2-1	many	TRBV5-1	CATRLGGEAGNEQFF	TGCGCCACCCGGTTGGGGGGTGAAGCGGGGAATGAGCAGTTCTTC
.	TRBJ2-2	.	TRBV12-3/TRBV12-4	CASSFSGTNTGELFF	TGTGCCAGCAGTTTTTCGGGGACGAACACCGGGGAGCTGTTTTTT
.	TRBJ2-3	few	TRBV4-2	CASSQESGAGSTDTQYF	TGTGCCAGCAGCCAAGAAAGTGGGGCGGGTAGTACAGATACGCAGTATTTT